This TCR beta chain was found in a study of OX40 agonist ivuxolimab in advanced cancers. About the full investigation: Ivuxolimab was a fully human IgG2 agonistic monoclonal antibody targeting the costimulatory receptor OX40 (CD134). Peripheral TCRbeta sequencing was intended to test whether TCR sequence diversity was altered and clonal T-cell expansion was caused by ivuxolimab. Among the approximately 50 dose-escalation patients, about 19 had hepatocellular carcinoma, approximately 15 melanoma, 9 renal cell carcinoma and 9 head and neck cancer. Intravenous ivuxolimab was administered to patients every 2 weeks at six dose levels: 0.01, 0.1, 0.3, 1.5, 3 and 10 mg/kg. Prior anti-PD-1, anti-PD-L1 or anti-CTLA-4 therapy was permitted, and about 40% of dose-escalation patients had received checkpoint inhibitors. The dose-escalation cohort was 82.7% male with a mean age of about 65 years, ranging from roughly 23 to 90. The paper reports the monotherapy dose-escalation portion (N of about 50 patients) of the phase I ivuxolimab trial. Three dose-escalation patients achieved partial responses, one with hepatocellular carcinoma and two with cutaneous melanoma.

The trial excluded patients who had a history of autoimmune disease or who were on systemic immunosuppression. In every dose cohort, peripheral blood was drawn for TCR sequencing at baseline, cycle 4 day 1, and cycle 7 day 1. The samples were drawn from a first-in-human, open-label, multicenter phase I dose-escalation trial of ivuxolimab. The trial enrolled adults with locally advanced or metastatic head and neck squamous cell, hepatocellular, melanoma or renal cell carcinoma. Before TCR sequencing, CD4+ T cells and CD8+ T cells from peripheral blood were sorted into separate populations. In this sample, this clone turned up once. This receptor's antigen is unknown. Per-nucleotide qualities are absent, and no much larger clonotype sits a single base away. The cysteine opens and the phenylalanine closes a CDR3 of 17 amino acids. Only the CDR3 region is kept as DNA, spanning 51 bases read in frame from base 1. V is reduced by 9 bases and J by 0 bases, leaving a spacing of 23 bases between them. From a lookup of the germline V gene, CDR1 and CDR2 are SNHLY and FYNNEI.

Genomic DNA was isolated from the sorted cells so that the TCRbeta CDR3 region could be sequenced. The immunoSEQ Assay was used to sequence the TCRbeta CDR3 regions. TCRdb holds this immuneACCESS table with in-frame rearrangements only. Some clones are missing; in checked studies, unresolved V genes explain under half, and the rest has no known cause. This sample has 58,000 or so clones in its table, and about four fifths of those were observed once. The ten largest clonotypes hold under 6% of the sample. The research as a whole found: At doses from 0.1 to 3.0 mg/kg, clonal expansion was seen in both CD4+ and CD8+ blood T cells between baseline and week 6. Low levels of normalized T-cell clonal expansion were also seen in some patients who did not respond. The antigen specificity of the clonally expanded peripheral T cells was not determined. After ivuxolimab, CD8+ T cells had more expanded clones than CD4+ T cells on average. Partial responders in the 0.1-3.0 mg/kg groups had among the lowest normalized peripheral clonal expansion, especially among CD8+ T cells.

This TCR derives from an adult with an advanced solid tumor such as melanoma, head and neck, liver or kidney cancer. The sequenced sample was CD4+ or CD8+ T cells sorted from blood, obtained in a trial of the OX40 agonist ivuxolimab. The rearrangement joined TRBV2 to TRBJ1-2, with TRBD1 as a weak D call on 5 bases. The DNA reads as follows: TGTGCCAGTACCAGGACAAGAGCGGCAAAAGCTAACTATGGCTACACCTTC. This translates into CASTRTRAAKANYGYTF.